This T cell receptor (beta chain) derives from a study of Tregs in tolerant kidney transplant recipients. General observations from the study: The small number of patients limits these findings pending further validation. This study did not directly address biological reproducibility.

Profiling relied on immunoSEQ multiplex PCR, and the TCRdb table lists in-frame clones only, not all of them. The table records about 100,000 clones, roughly 93% of them present only once. Notes on this clone: Its cognate antigen is unknown.

Germline CDR1 SGHTA, CDR2 FQGNSA. The CDR3 runs 15 residues. V lost 5 bases, J lost 1 base, and 7 bases stayed unmatched. The sample was CD4+ T cells from blood, taken before the transplant. This clonotype was obtained from a human donor who received a combined kidney and bone marrow transplant. This chain joins TRBV7-2 and TRBJ2-5; TRBD2 matches 7 bases. The CDR3 coding sequence is TGTGCCAGCAGCGGAGCTCGGGGGGTCCAAGAGACCCAGTACTTC. Translating it yields CASSGARGVQETQYF. Together with reference TRBV7-2 and TRBJ2-5, the CDR3 gives the full variable domain: GAGVSQSPSNKVTEKGKDVELRCDPISGHTALYWYRQSLGQGLEFLIYFQGNSAPDKSGLPSDRFSAERTGGSVSTLTIQRTQQEDSAVYLCASSGARGVQETQYFGPGTRLLVL.